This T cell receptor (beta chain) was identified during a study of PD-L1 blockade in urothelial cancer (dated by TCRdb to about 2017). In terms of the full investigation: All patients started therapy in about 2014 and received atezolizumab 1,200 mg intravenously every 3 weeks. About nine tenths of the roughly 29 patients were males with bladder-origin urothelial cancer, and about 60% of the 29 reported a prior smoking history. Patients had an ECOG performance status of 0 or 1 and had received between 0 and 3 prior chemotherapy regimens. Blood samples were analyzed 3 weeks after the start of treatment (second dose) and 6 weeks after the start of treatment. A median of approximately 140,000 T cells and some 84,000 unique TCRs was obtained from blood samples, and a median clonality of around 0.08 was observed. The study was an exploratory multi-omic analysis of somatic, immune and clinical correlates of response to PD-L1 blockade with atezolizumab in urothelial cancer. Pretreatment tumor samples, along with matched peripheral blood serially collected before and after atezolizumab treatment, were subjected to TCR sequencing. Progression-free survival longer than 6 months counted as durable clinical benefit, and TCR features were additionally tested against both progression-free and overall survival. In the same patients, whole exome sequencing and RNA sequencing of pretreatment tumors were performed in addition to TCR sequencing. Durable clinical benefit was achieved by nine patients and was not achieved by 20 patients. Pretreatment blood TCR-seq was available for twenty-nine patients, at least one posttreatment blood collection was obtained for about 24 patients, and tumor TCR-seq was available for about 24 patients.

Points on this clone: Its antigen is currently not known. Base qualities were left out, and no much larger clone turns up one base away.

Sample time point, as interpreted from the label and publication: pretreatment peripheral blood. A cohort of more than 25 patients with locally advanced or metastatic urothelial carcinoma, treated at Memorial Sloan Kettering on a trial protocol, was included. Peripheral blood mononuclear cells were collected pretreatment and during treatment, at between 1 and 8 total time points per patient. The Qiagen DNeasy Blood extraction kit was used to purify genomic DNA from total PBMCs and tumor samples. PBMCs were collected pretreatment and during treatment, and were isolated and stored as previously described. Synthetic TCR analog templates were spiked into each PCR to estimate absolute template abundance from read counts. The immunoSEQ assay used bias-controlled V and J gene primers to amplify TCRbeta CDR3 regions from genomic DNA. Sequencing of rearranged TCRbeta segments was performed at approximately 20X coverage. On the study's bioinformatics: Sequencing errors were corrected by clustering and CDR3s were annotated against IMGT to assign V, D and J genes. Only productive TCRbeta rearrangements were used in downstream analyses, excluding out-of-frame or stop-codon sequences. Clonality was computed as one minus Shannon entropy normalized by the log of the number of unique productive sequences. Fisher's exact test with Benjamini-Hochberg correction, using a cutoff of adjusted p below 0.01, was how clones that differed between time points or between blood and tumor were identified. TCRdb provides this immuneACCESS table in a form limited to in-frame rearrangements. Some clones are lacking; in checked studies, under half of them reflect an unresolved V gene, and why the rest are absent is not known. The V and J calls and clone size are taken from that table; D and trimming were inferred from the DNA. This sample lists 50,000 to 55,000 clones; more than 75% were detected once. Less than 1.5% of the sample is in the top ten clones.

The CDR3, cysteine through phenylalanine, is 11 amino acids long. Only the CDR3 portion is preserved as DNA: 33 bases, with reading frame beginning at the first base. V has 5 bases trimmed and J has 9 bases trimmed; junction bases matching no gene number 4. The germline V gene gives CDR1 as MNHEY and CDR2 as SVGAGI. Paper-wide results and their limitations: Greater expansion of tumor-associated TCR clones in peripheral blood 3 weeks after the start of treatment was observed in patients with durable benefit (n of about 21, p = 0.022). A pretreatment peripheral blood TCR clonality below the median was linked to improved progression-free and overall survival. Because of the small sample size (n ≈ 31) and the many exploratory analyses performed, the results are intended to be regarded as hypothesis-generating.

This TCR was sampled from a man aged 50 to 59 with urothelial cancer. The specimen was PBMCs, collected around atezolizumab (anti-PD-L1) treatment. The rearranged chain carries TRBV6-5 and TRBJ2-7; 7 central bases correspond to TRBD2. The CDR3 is CASSKGEGQYF. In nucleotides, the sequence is TGTGCCAGCAGTAAAGGGGAGGGGCAGTACTTC.